What follows describes a single T cell receptor beta chain. These data originate in a study of shared clonotypes between healthy human individuals. Germline V gene data show CDR1 as SGHVS and CDR2 as FQNEAQ. CDR3 size: 16 residues. V was pared by 1 base and J by 1 base, with 12 bases between. Every subset had its genomic DNA shared out evenly among several immunoSEQ plates. The protocol was immunoSEQ multiplex PCR, while the TCRdb copy is restricted to in-frame clones and leaves out a portion. The sample lists around 700,000 clones, more than 70% occurring once. Sequencing was done on a sample of memory CD4+ T cells sorted from blood. Subset: CD45RA-negative fraction. This chain joins TRBV7-8 and TRBJ2-3; D gene ambiguous. The receptor was derived from a woman aged 25 to 45 in good health. This chain's CDR3 is CASSLVLSAGTDTQYF. The CDR3, as DNA: TGTGCCAGCAGCTTAGTGCTGTCAGCAGGCACAGATACGCAGTATTTT.